The present T cell receptor beta chain was sequenced within a study of blood T cell repertoires in COVID-19. Some clones are missing from TCRdb's copy, which holds only in-frame ones; the method was immunoSEQ multiplex PCR. The sample shows some 180,000 clones, over 80% of them seen only once. Germline CDR1 SGHAT, CDR2 FQNNGV. The ends were cut back, 0 bases at V and 1 base at J, with 12 bases in the middle. This CDR3 is built from 16 residues. Ages ranged from about 18 to 89 years, with residence in under 25 US areas. The receptor was derived from a woman younger than 45 who had been exposed to COVID-19. The sample taken for sequencing was PBMCs or T cells enriched from blood (not recorded which). The V call is TRBV11-2, the J call TRBJ1-1; the D gene is possibly TRBD1 (5 bases). The CDR3 sequence: CASSLEGVWGNTEAFF. The CDR3 nucleotides are TGTGCCAGCAGCTTAGAAGGGGTGTGGGGGAACACTGAAGCTTTCTTT.